This T cell receptor beta chain appears in the sequencing data of a study of T cells after yellow fever vaccination. MiXCR, applied by TCRdb to the 5' RACE reads, yields one record per CDR3 protein. This sample has about 320,000 distinct CDR3 sequences, with about 4.5% found just once. This clonotype was recorded at least ten times. There are 16 residues in the CDR3. Trimming removed 5 bases from V and 5 bases from J; junction bases left unmatched: 9. Germline V gene sequence: CDR1 PRHDT, CDR2 FYEKMQ (reference sequence). J is TRBJ2-3 and V is TRBV13; 11 nucleotides match TRBD1. The sequencing used PBMCs, collected 15 days after the yellow fever booster vaccination. The receptor comes from a man younger than 35 who received the YFV17D yellow fever vaccine. Here the CDR3 reads CASSQVRGTGGDTQYF. CDR3 in DNA: TGTGCCAGCAGCCAGGTCCGAGGGACAGGGGGAGATACGCAGTATTTT. The full variable domain, completed using reference TRBV13 and TRBJ2-3, is AAGVIQSPRHLIKEKRETATLKCYPIPRHDTVYWYQQGPGQDPQFLISFYEKMQSDKGSIPDRFSAQQFSDYHSELNMSSLELGDSALYFCASSQVRGTGGDTQYFGPGTRLTVL.